Given below is one T cell receptor (beta chain) in context. Its target is not known. This specimen belongs to a study of beta chain features in type 1 diabetes. Study-wide results and caveats: Sequencing of cDNA might inflate the share of cells that strongly express TCR. All four CD4+ subsets of Type 1 diabetes patients contained TCRB CDR3s that were moderately but significantly shorter. PCR might favor shorter templates, but any such skew would affect patients and controls equally. The VDJ junctions of type 1 diabetes patients carried fewer insertions and more deletions.

Expressed TCRB transcripts were sequenced after all isolated RNA was converted to cDNA. Assay: immunoSEQ multiplex PCR; the TCRdb copy retains only in-frame clones and omits some. The data show 250,000 to 350,000 clones, over 11% seen once. Per the germline V gene, CDR1 is MDHEN and CDR2 is SYDVKM. The CDR3 spans 14 residues. Trimming shortened V by 8 bases and J by 0 bases, and 14 bases separated the two germline ends. The clonotype originates from a man aged 25 to 40 with type 1 diabetes. This chain uses TRBV28 with TRBJ2-7; D is possibly TRBD2 (5 bases). Sequencing input: naive CD4+ T cells from blood. The CDR3 loop is CASRAPAVSYEQYF. The CDR3 DNA sequence: TGTGCCAGCCGGGCCCCAGCGGTCTCCTACGAGCAGTACTTC. The entire variable domain, with the rest obtained from reference TRBV28 and TRBJ2-7, is as follows: DVKVTQSSRYLVKRTGEKVFLECVQDMDHENMFWYRQDPGLGLRLIYFSYDVKMKEKGDIPEGYSVSREKKERFSLILESASTNQTSMYLCASRAPAVSYEQYFGPGTRLTVT.